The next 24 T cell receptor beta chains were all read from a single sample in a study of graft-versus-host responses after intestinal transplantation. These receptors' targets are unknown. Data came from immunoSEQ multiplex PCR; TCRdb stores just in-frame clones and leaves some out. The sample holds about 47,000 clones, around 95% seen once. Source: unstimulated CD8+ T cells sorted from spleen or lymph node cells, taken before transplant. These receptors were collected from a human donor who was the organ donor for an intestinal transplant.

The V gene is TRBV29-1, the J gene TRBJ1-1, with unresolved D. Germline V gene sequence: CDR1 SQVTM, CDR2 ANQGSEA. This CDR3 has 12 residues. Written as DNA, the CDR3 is TGCAACTTTAGGAGGGAAGACACTGAAGCTTTCTTT. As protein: CNFRREDTEAFF.

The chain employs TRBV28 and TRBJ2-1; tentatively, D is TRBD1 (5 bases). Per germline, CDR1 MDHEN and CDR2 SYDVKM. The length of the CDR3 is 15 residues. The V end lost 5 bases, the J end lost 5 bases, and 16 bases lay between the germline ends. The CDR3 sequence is CASSQLGLGDNEQFF. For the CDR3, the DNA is TGTGCCAGCAGTCAGCTAGGGTTAGGGGACAATGAGCAGTTCTTC.

CDR3 bases: TGTGCCAGTAGTCGGGCAGGCAACGAGCAGTACTTC. Translation: CASSRAGNEQYF. The chain is built from TRBV19 and TRBJ2-7, with D unresolved. Germline V CDR1 and CDR2: LNHDA, SQIVND (reference sequence). The V end was cut by 5 bases, the J end by 5 bases, with 10 bases between. The CDR3 loop spans 12 amino acids.

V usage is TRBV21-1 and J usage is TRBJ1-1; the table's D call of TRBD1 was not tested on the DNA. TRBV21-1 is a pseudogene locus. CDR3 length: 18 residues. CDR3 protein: CASSTPGTGGWMNTEAFF. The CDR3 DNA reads TGTGCCAGCAGCACCCCCGGGACAGGGGGCTGGATGAACACTGAAGCTTTCTTT.

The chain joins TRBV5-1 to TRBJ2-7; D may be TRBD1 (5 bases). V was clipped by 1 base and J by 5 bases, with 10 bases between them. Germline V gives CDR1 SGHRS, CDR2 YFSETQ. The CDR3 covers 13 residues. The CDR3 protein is CASSLFQGHEQYF. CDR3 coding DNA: TGCGCCAGCAGCTTGTTTCAGGGCCACGAGCAGTACTTC.

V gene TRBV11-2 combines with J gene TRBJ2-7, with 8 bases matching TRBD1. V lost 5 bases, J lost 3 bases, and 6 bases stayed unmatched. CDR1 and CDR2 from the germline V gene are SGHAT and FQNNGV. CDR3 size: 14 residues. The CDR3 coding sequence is TGTGCCAGCAGCCCTACCGACAGGGGCTACGAGCAGTACTTC. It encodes CASSPTDRGYEQYF.

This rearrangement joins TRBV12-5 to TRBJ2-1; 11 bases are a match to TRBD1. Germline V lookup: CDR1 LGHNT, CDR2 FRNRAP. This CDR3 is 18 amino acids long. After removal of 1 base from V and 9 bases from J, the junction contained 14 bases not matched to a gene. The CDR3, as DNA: TGTGCTAGTGGTTTGGACGGGGGACAGGGGGGAAAATTAGGTGAGCAGTTCTTC. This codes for CASGLDGGQGGKLGEQFF. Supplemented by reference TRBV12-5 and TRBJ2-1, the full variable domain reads DARVTQTPRHKVTEMGQEVTMRCQPILGHNTVFWYRQTMMQGLELLAYFRNRAPLDDSGMPKDRFSAEMPDATLATLKIQPSEPRDSAVYFCASGLDGGQGGKLGEQFFGPGTRLTVL.

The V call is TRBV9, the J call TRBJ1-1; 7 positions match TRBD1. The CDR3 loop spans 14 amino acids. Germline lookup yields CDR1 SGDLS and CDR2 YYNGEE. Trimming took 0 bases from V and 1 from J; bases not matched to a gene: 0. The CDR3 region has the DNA TGTGCCAGCAGCGTAGACAGGGGGAACACTGAAGCTTTCTTT. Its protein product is CASSVDRGNTEAFF.

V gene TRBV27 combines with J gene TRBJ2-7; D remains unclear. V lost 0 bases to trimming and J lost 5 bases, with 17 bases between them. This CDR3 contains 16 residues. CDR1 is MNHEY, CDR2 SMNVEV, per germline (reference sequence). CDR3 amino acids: CASSLSPVRGPHEQYF. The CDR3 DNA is TGTGCCAGCAGTTTATCCCCGGTGAGAGGTCCCCACGAGCAGTACTTC.

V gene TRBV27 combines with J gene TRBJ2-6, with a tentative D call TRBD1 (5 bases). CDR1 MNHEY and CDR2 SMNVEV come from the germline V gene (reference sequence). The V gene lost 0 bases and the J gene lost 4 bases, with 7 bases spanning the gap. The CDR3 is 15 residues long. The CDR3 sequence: CASSLSRAGANVLTF. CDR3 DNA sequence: TGTGCCAGCAGTTTATCCAGGGCCGGGGCCAACGTCCTGACTTTC. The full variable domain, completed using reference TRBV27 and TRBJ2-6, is EAQVTQNPRYLITVTGKKLTVTCSQNMNHEYMSWYRQDPGLGLRQIYYSMNVEVTDKGDVPEGYKVSRKEKRNFPLILESPSPNQTSLYFCASSLSRAGANVLTFGAGSRLTVL.

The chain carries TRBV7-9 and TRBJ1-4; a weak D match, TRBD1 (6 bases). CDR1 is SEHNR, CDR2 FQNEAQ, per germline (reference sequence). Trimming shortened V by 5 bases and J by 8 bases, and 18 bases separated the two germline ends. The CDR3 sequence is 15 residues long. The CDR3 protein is CASSPRKQGDEKLFF. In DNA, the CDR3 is TGTGCCAGCAGCCCCAGAAAACAGGGAGACGAAAAACTGTTTTTT.

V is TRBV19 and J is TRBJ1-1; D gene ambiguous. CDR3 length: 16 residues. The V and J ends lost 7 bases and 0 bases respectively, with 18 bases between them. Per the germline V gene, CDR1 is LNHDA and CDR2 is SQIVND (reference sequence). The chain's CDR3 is CASTQPSLWMNTEAFF. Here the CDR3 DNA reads TGTGCCAGTACACAACCCTCTCTGTGGATGAACACTGAAGCTTTCTTT.

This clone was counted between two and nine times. In DNA form, the CDR3 reads TGTGCCAGCAGCCCTCAAACAGGCGAATTAGGAAACACCATATATTTT. Translating it yields CASSPQTGELGNTIYF. The chain carries TRBV4-2 and TRBJ1-3, with D possibly being TRBD1 (5 bases). Trimming pared 4 bases from V and 4 bases from J, leaving 17 bases between. CDR3 length equals 16 residues. Germline CDR1 LGHNA, CDR2 YNFKEQ.

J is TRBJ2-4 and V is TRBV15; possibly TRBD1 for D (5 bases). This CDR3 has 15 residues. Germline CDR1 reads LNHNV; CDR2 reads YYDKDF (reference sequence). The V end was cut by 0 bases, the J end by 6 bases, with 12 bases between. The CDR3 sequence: CATSRDLDSRNIQYF. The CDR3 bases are TGTGCCACCAGCAGAGATCTCGACAGTCGAAACATTCAGTACTTC. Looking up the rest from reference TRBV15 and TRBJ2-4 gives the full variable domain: DAMVIQNPRYQVTQFGKPVTLSCSQTLNHNVMYWYQQKSSQAPKLLFHYYDKDFNNEADTPDNFQSRRPNTSFCFLDIRSPGLGDTAMYLCATSRDLDSRNIQYFGAGTRLSVL.

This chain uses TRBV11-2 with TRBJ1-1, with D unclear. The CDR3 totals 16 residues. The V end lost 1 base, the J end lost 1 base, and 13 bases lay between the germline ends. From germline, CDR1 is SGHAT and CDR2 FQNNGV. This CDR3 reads CASSLGWRSQNTEAFF. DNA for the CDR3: TGTGCCAGCAGCTTAGGTTGGCGAAGTCAGAACACTGAAGCTTTCTTT.

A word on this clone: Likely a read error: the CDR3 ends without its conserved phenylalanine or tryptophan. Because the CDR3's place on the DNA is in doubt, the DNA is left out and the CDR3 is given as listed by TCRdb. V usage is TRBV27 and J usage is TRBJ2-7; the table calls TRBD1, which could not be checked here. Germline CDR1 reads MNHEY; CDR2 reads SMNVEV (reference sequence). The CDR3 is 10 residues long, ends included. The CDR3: CASSFFGQVK.

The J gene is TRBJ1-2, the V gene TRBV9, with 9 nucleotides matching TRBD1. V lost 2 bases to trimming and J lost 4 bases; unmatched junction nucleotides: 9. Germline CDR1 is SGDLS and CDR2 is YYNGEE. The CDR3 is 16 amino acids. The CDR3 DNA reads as TGTGCCAGCAGCGTCGACCGGGACAGGGATCCCTATGGCTACACCTTC. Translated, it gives CASSVDRDRDPYGYTF.

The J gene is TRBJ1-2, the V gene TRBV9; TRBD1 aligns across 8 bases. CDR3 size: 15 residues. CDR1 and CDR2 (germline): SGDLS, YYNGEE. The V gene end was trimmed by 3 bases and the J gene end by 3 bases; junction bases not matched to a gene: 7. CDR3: CASSDRTGRDYGYTF. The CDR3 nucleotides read TGTGCCAGCAGCGATCGGACAGGGAGGGACTATGGCTACACCTTC. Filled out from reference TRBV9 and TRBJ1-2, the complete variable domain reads DSGVTQTPKHLITATGQRVTLRCSPRSGDLSVYWYQQSLDQGLQFLIQYYNGEERAKGNILERFSAQQFPDLHSELNLSSLELGDSALYFCASSDRTGRDYGYTFGSGTRLTVV.

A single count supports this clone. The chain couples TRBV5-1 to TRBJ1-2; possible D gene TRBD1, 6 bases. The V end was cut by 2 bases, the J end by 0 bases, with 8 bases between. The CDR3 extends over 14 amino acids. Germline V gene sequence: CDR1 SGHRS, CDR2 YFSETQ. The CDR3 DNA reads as TGCGCCAGCAGCTTAACAGGGTCTAACTATGGCTACACCTTC. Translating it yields CASSLTGSNYGYTF.

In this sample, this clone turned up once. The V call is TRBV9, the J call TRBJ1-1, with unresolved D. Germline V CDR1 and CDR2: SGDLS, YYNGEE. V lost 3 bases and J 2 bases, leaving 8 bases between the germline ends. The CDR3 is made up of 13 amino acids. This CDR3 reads CASSAGENTEAFF. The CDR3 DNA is TGTGCCAGCAGCGCCGGGGAAAACACTGAAGCTTTCTTT.

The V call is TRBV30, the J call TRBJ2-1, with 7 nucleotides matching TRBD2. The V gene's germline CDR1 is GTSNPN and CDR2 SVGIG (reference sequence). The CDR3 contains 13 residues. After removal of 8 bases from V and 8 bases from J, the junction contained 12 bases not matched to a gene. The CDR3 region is CAGAGGGFDEQFF. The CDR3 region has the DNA TGTGCCGGGGCTGGCGGGGGTTTCGATGAGCAGTTCTTC.

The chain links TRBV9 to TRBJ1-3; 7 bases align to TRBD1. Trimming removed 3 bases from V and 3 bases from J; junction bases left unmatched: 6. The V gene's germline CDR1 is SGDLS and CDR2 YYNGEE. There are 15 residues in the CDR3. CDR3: CASSAGQSGGNTIYF. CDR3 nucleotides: TGTGCCAGCAGCGCGGGACAGTCGGGTGGAAACACCATATATTTT.

The CDR3 is CASSLGTGLTEAFF. The CDR3 bases are TGTGCCAGCAGCCTAGGGACAGGGCTCACTGAAGCTTTCTTT. The chain employs TRBV9 and TRBJ1-1, with 9 bases matching TRBD1. The germline V gene encodes CDR1 SGDLS and CDR2 YYNGEE. Losses at the gene ends were 4 bases for V and 4 bases for J; bases not matched to a gene: 5. The CDR3 totals 14 residues.

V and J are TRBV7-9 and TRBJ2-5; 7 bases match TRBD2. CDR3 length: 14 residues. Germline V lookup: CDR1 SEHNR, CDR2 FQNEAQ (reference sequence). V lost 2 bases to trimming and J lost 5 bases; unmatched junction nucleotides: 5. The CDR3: CASSLLSGVETQYF. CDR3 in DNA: TGTGCCAGCAGCTTATTGAGCGGGGTGGAGACCCAGTACTTC. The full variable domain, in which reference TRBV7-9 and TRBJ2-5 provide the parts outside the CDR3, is DTGVSQNPRHKITKRGQNVTFRCDPISEHNRLYWYRQTLGQGPEFLTYFQNEAQLEKSRLLSDRFSAERPKGSFSTLEIQRTEQGDSAMYLCASSLLSGVETQYFGPGTRLLVL.